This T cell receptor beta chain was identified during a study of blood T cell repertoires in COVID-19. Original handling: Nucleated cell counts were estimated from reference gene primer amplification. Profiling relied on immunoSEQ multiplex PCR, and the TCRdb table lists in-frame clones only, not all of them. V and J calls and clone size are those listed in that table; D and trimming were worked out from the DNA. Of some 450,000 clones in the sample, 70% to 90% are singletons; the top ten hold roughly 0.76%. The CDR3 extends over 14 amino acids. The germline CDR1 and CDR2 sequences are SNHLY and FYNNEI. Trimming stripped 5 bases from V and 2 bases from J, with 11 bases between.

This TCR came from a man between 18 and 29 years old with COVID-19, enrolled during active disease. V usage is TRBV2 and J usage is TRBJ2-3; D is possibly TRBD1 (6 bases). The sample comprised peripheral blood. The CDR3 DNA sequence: TGTGCCAGCAGTTTGCAGGGGAACACAGATACGCAGTATTTT. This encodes CASSLQGNTDTQYF.